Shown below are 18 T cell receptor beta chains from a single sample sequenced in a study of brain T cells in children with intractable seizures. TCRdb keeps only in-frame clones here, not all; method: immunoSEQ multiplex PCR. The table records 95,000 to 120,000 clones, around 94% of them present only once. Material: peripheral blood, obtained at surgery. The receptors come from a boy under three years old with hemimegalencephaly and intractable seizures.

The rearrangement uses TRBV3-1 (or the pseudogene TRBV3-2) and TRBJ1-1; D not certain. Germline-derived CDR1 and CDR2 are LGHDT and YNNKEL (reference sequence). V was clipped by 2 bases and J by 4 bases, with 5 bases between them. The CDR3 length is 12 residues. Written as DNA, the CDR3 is TGTGCCAGCAGCCAATGGAGCACTGAAGCTTTCTTT. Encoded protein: CASSQWSTEAFF.

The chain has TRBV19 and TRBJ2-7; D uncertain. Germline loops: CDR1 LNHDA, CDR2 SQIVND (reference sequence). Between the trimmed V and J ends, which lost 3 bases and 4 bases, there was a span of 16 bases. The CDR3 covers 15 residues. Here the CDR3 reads CASSIGQSISYEQYF. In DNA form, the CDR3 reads TGTGCCAGTAGTATCGGTCAGAGCATATCGTACGAGCAGTACTTC. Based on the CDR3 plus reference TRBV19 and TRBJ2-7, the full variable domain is DGGITQSPKYLFRKEGQNVTLSCEQNLNHDAMYWYRQDPGQGLRLIYYSQIVNDFQKGDIAEGYSVSREKKESFPLTVTSAQKNPTAFYLCASSIGQSISYEQYFGPGTRLTVT.

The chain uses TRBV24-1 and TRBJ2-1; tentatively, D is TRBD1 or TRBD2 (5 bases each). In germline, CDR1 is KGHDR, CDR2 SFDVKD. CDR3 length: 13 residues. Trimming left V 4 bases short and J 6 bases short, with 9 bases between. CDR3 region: CATSEGTPNEQFF. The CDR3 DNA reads TGTGCCACCAGTGAGGGGACCCCCAATGAGCAGTTCTTC.

The CDR3 sequence: CASSPPTETQYF. In DNA form, the CDR3 reads TGTGCCAGCTCACCACCCACCGAGACCCAGTACTTC. The genes are TRBV18 and TRBJ2-5; D uncertain. The CDR3 consists of 12 residues. Germline CDR1 is KGHSH and CDR2 is LQKENI. Trimming left V 0 bases short and J 5 bases short, with 4 bases between.

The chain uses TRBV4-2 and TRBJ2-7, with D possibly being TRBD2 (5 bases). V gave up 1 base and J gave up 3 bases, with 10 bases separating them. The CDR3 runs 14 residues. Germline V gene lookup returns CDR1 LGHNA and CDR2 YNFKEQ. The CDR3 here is CASSQAQRNYEQYF. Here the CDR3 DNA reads TGTGCCAGCAGCCAAGCCCAGCGGAACTACGAGCAGTACTTC.

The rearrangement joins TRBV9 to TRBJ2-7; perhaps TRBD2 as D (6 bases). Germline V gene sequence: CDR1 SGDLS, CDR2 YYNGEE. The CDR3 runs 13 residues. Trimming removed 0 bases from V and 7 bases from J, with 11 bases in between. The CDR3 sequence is CASSVVVAGEQYF. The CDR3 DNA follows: TGTGCCAGCAGCGTAGTGGTGGCGGGGGAGCAGTACTTC. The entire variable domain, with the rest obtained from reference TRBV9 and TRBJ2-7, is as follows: DSGVTQTPKHLITATGQRVTLRCSPRSGDLSVYWYQQSLDQGLQFLIQYYNGEERAKGNILERFSAQQFPDLHSELNLSSLELGDSALYFCASSVVVAGEQYFGPGTRLTVT.

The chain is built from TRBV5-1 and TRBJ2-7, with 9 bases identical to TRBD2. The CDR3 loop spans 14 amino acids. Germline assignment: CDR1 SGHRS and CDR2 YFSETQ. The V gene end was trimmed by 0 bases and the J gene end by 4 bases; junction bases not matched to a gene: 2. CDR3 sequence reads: CASSLATSGYEQYF. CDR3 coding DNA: TGCGCCAGCAGCTTGGCCACTAGCGGGTACGAGCAGTACTTC.

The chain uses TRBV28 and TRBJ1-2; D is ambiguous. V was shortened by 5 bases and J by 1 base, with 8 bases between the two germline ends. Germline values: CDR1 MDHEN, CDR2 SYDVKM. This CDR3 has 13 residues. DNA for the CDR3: TGTGCCAGCAGTCCCTACAATAACTATGGCTACACCTTC. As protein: CASSPYNNYGYTF.

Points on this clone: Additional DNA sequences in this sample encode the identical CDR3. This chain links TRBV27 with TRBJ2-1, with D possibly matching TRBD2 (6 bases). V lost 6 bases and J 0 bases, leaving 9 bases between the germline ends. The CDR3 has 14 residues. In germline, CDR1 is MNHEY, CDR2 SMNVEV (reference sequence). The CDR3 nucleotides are TGTGCCAGCAGCCTAGCGAGCTCCTACAATGAGCAGTTCTTC. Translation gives CASSLASSYNEQFF.

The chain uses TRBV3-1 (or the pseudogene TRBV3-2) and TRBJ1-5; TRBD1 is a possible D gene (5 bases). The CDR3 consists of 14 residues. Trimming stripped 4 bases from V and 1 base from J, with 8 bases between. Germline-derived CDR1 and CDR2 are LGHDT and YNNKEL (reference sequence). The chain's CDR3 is CASSPRGSNQPQHF. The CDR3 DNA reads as TGTGCCAGCAGCCCCCGGGGGAGCAATCAGCCCCAGCATTTT.

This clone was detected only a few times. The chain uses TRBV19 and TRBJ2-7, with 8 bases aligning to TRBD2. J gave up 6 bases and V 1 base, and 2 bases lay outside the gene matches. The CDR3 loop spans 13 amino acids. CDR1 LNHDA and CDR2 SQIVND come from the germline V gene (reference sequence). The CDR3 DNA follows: TGTGCCAGTAGTATAGCGGGAGGGGGCGAGCAGTACTTC. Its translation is CASSIAGGGEQYF.

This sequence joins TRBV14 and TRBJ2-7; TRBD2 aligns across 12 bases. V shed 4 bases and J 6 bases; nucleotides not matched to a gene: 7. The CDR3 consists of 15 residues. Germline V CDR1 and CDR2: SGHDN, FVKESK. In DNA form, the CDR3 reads TGTGCCAGCAGCCGACCTAGCGGGAGGGCCTTCGAGCAGTACTTC. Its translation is CASSRPSGRAFEQYF.

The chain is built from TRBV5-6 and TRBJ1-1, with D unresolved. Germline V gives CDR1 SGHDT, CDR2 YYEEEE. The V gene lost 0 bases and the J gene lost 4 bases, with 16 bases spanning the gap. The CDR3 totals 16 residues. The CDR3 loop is CASSLVGARQTTEAFF. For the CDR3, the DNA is TGTGCCAGCAGCTTGGTTGGTGCCAGACAAACCACTGAAGCTTTCTTT.

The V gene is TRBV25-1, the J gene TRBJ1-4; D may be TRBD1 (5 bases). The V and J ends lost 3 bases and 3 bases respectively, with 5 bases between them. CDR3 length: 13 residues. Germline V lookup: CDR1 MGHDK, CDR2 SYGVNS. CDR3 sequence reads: CASSDRANEKLFF. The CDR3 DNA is TGTGCCAGCAGTGACAGGGCTAATGAAAAACTGTTTTTT.

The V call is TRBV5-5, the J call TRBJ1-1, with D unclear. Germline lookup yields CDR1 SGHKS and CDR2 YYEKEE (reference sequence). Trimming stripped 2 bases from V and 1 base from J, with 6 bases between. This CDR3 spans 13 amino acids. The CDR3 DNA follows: TGTGCCAGCAGCTTTGGACCGAACACTGAAGCTTTCTTT. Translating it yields CASSFGPNTEAFF. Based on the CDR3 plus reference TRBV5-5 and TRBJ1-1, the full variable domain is DAGVTQSPTHLIKTRGQQVTLRCSPISGHKSVSWYQQVLGQGPQFIFQYYEKEERGRGNFPDRFSARQFPNYSSELNVNALLLGDSALYLCASSFGPNTEAFFGQGTRLTVV.

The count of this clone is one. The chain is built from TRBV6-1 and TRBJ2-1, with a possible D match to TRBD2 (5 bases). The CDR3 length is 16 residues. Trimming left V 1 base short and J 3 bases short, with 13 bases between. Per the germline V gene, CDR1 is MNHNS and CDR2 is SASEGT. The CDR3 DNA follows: TGTGCCAGCAGTGAAGTCGAGGGCGGACTCTACAATGAGCAGTTCTTC. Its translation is CASSEVEGGLYNEQFF.

CDR3 sequence (DNA): TGTGCCAGCAGCTTACGGGACACTAGCACTGAAGCTTTCTTT. Protein product: CASSLRDTSTEAFF. This rearrangement joins TRBV7-3 to TRBJ1-1, with a possible D match to TRBD1 (6 bases). Trimming stripped 2 bases from V and 4 bases from J, with 11 bases between. Germline CDR1 SGHTA, CDR2 FQGTGA. The length of the CDR3 is 14 residues.

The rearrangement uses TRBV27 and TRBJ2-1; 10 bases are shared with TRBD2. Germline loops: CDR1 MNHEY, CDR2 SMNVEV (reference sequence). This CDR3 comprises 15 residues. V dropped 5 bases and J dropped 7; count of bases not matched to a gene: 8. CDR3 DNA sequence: TGTGCCAGCAGTCTGGGGGCTAGCGGGAGTAATGAGCAGTTCTTC. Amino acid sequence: CASSLGASGSNEQFF.